Given below is one TCR beta chain in context. All recovered Cohort 3 donors got two negative PCRs, got clearance, or saw symptom resolution. These data originate in a study of blood T cell repertoires in COVID-19. The germline CDR1 and CDR2 sequences are SGHRS and YFSETQ. The CDR3 length is 16 residues. The V end lost 2 bases, the J end lost 6 bases, and 18 bases lay between the germline ends. Sequencing was performed with immunoSEQ multiplex PCR; in TCRdb, only in-frame clones are kept and a portion is missing. Among hundreds of thousands of clones listed, 84% were seen once. This receptor was obtained from a woman aged 40 to 55 who had recovered from COVID-19. Sample: PBMCs or T cells enriched from blood (not recorded which). The rearrangement joins TRBV5-1 to TRBJ1-3, with D possibly being TRBD1 (6 bases). CDR3 sequence: CASSLRGQSDENTIYF. The DNA of the CDR3 is TGCGCCAGCAGCTTAAGAGGACAGTCCGACGAAAACACCATATATTTT.